This T cell receptor beta chain derives from a study of shared T cell receptors in the human thymus (dated by TCRdb to 2020 to 2023). Study-level background: The study investigated the way shared, self-reactive T-cell receptor alpha chains are produced in the human thymus.

Deletion took 2 bases off V and 7 bases off J, with a span of 11 bases between the germline ends. The germline V gene encodes CDR1 MNHEY and CDR2 SMNVEV (reference sequence). Including cysteine and phenylalanine, the CDR3 has 13 amino acids. Just CDR3 DNA is preserved here, 39 bases in frame from base 1. The library was obtained by the immunoSEQ multiplex PCR assay. In TCRdb, the immuneACCESS table is reduced to in-frame sequences with V and J assigned. These tables do not hold every clone; where another copy was compared, an unresolved V gene accounts for under half, and the others remain unexplained. The sample data list about 660,000 clones, and more than 75% of these were observed just once. In total, the top ten clones hold approximately 0.01% of the sample. Turning to this clone: The antigen this receptor binds is unknown. No much larger clone is present one base from it, and per-base qualities are unavailable.

These data were also reused for a study on human thymus T cells. Drawing on the second study: The donors were immunologically healthy infants in Finland who had open corrective cardiac surgery for congenital heart defects. The thymus tissue came from surgical resects taken out during corrective cardiac surgery. V and J gene segment usage appeared biased in both thymic and peripheral blood repertoires. The related research found that thymic TCR repertoires overlapped highly between unrelated individuals. TCR alpha and beta repertoires from seven to nine infant thymus samples and a few related peripheral blood samples were characterized in the study. Donor ages ranged from 7 to 244 days, and the cohort comprised six male and a couple of female infants. After being mechanically released from the tissue, thymocytes were kept at -70 degrees C in pellets of about 8.5-32 million cells. Genomic DNA was extracted from frozen cell pellets with a QIAsymphony instrument. Using the immunoSEQ multiplex PCR assay, the TCRB and TCRAD loci were amplified from a standardized quantity of quality-controlled genomic DNA. The V(D)J region was spanned by amplicons of a length sufficient to cover the CDR3 and to identify V and J genes. Through the commercial immunoSEQ service, the amplicons were sequenced on an Illumina platform. Primer bias and sequencing errors were corrected as previously described, and TCRAD and TCRB were defined on the basis of the IMGT database. Repertoires were analysed with immunoSEQ Analyzer 3.0 and VDJTools, covering basic statistics, V/J segment usage, diversity estimates, rarefaction and pairwise overlap. Diversity was estimated using the Chao1, ChaoE, Efron-Thisted, Shannon and inverse Simpson indices, and was also estimated on datasets down-sampled to the size of the smallest sample. Repertoire overlap used strict matching of CDR3 nucleotide sequence, V gene and J gene, with Jaccard-based multidimensional scaling clustering. On average, thymus samples gave about 810,000 unique TCRB clonotypes, whereas blood samples gave roughly 84,000.

The specimen sequenced was thymocytes. The rearrangement joined TRBV27 to TRBJ1-2; matching of 6 bases hints at TRBD1 as the D gene. This receptor was taken from a boy in the first two years of life with a congenital heart defect. Donor details come from another sample of the same person, matched by shared clones. The CDR3 reads as follows: CASSLRGGPGYTF. In nucleotide form, the sequence is TGTGCCAGCAGTTTACGGGGGGGCCCTGGCTACACCTTC.